The 3 T cell receptor beta chains below all came from one sample that was sequenced in a study of CXCR3-negative and CXCR3-positive naive CD8 T cells. UMI labels and 5' RACE were used to prepare the TRB cDNA libraries. With the 5' RACE reads reprocessed, TCRdb shows one record per CDR3 protein and no DNA. The listing records roughly 100,000 distinct CDR3 sequences. The sequenced sample was naive CXCR3- CD8+ T cells from blood. Stated subset: CD45RO-CCR7+CD27+CD95- naive CD8+ T cells lacking CXCR3 (TNR3-). Receptors originate from a human donor in good health. Some clones in this sample may be carry-over from other donors' samples.

V usage is TRBV6-2 or TRBV6-3 and J usage is TRBJ2-7. In germline, CDR1 is MNHEY, CDR2 SVGEGT. The CDR3 consists of 13 residues. This CDR3 reads CASSSLQAYEQYF.

The chain employs TRBV9 and TRBJ1-1; the D call of TRBD1 rests on TCRdb alone, since no DNA is present to check it. The CDR3 contains 15 residues. Germline CDR1 and CDR2: SGDLS and YYNGEE. The CDR3 sequence is CASSVVARGNTEAFF.

This rearrangement joins TRBV6-2 or TRBV6-3 to TRBJ2-7. Germline CDR1 and CDR2: MNHEY and SVGEGT. The CDR3 length is 12 residues. The CDR3 here is CASCSRTYEQYF.